This TCR beta chain appears in the sequencing data of a study of cytomegalovirus exposure and HLA in healthy donors. Findings of the study overall: When the data were analyzed later, several of the most significant clusters appeared to be linked to common viral pathogens.

Turning to this clone: What it recognizes is unknown.

CDR1 is SGHTA and CDR2 is FQGNSA in the germline V gene. Trimming at V came to 4 bases and at J to 2 bases, leaving 4 bases not matched to a gene. CDR3 length equals 15 residues. The primer mix had 60 Vbeta and 13 Jbeta primers. Produced via immunoSEQ multiplex PCR; TCRdb's table is partial and in-frame only. The sample lists about 190,000 clones; under 80% were seen once. The sequence derives from a man aged 30 to 39 in good health and CMV-seropositive. The V and J genes are TRBV7-2 and TRBJ2-7; 11 bases fit TRBD2. The sequenced sample was PBMCs. CDR3 bases: TGTGCCAGCAGCTCTTTAGCGGGGGGGCCCTACGAGCAGTACTTC. Amino acids: CASSSLAGGPYEQYF.